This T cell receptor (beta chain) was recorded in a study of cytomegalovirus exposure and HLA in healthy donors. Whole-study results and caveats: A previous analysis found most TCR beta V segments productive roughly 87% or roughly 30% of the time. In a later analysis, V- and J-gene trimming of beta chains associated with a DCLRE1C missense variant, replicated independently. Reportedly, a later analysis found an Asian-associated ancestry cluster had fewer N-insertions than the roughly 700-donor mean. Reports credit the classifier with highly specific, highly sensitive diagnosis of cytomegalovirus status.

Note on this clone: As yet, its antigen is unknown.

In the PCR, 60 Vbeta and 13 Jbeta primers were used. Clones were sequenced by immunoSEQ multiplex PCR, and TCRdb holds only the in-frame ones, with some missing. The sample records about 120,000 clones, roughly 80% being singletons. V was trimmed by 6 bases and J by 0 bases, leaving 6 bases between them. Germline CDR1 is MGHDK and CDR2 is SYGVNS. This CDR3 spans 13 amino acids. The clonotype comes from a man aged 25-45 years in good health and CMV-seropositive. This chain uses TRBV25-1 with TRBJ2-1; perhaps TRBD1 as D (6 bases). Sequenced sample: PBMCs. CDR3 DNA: TGTGCCAGCAGGGACAGCTCCTACAATGAGCAGTTCTTC. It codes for CASRDSSYNEQFF.